These T cell receptor beta chains were read from a single sample in a study of blood T cell repertoires in COVID-19. Profiled with immunoSEQ multiplex PCR; TCRdb holds only in-frame clones, not every one. This sample carries over 100,000 clones, around 86% of them seen once, and the ten largest clones take approximately 4.3%. Material for sequencing was peripheral blood. The receptors shown here come from a man between 40 and 49 years old with acute or convalescent COVID-19. Each CDR3 is given with its conserved first and last residue. A D gene is named only where the DNA matches it firmly. Expanded clones get a size class; other rows say once, few or many, or leave the size out.

d_call	clone_size	v_call	j_call	cdr3_nt	cdr3_aa
-	-	TRBV6-1	TRBJ1-3	TGTGCCAGCAGTGACCGGGCAGGGGTCAACACCATATATTTT	CASSDRAGVNTIYF
-	-	TRBV6-4	TRBJ1-1	TGTGCCACCAAACACAGGGATTTGGACACTGAAGCTTTCTTT	CATKHRDLDTEAFF
TRBD1	once	TRBV4-2	TRBJ1-1	TGTGCCAGCAGCCAAGGTACCCTAGGTGGGACAGCAAACACTGAAGCTTTCTTT	CASSQGTLGGTANTEAFF
TRBD1	-	TRBV7-6	TRBJ1-1	TGTGCCAGCAGCTTAGGTGTCGGGACAGGGTTCATGAACACTGAAGCTTTCTTT	CASSLGVGTGFMNTEAFF
TRBD2	-	TRBV5-1	TRBJ2-3	TGCGCCAGCAGCTTGGTCGGGGGGGTCAACACAGATACGCAGTATTTT	CASSLVGGVNTDTQYF
TRBD1	once	TRBV6-2/TRBV6-3	TRBJ1-2	TGTGCCAGCAGTTCTGACAGGGGCGGCTACACCTTC	CASSSDRGGYTF
-	-	TRBV4-1	TRBJ2-2	TGCGCCAGCAGCCAAGAATGGGGGGGCCCCCACGGGGGAGGTCTTACCCCCGGGGAGCTGTTTTTT	CASSQEWGGPHGGGLTPGELFF
-	-	TRBV25-1	TRBJ2-7	TGTGCCAGCAGTTTAAGGGCCCAAGGACACGGATTCTACGAGCAGTACTTC	CASSLRAQGHGFYEQYF
-	-	TRBV24-1	TRBJ2-2	TGTGCCACCAGTGAATACACGGGGACCGGGGAGCTGTTTTTT	CATSEYTGTGELFF
TRBD2	-	TRBV19	TRBJ2-5	TGTGCCAGTAGGGGACTAGCGGAGACCCAGTACTTC	CASRGLAETQYF
-	-	TRBV11-3	TRBJ1-1	TGTGCCAGCAGCCTCTGGGCGACGAAAAAGAACACTGAAGCTTTCTTT	CASSLWATKKNTEAFF
TRBD2	-	TRBV4-3	TRBJ2-2	TGCGCCAGCAGCCAATTAAGTAGCGGGGGGGCCCGCCCCGGGGAGCTGTTTTTT	CASSQLSSGGARPGELFF
-	-	TRBV5-1	TRBJ1-2	TGCGCCAGCAGCTTGGGAGACAGCAATTATGATGGCTACACCTTC	CASSLGDSNYDGYTF
TRBD1	-	TRBV6-5	TRBJ1-2	TGTGCCAGCGTAGGGGGCCCAACCGGGAGCTATGGCTACACCTTC	CASVGGPTGSYGYTF
TRBD2	-	TRBV30	TRBJ2-7	TGTGCCTGGAGCCCTCCCCCTCGACTAGCGGGGATTTACGAGCAGTACTTC	CAWSPPPRLAGIYEQYF
TRBD1	-	TRBV28	TRBJ1-2	TGTGCCAGCGGTGACAGGGCGGGGCGTGCCGGTGGCTACACCTTC	CASGDRAGRAGGYTF
TRBD1	-	TRBV4-1	TRBJ1-5	TGCGCCAGCAGCCCAACTCGGACAGGGATAAGCAATCAGCCCCAGCATTTT	CASSPTRTGISNQPQHF
-	once	TRBV12-3/TRBV12-4	TRBJ2-7	TGTGCCAGCAGTTTGGGGGGGCGCGAGCAGTACTTC	CASSLGGREQYF
-	once	TRBV5-8	TRBJ1-5	TGTGCCAGCAGGTTGAGGGGGACCCTGAATCAGCCCCAGCATTTT	CASRLRGTLNQPQHF
-	-	TRBV27	TRBJ1-1	TGTGCCAGCGGGCCCACTGAAGCTTTCTTT	CASGPTEAFF
TRBD1	few	TRBV6-2/TRBV6-3	TRBJ2-7	TGTGCCAGCAGTTACCCCGGACAGGTCAAATCCTACGAGCAGTACTTC	CASSYPGQVKSYEQYF
TRBD1	few	TRBV3-1/TRBV3-2	TRBJ1-3	TGTGCCAGCAGCCAATTTACGGGGACAGGATTCTCTGGAAACACCATATATTTT	CASSQFTGTGFSGNTIYF
TRBD2	-	TRBV7-9	TRBJ2-7	TGTGCCAGCAGCCAGGCGGGGGGGAGGTACGAGCAGTACTTC	CASSQAGGRYEQYF
-	-	TRBV2	TRBJ1-5	TGTGCCAGCAGCGAGACCGGGAATCAGCCCCAGCATTTT	CASSETGNQPQHF
-	-	TRBV20-1	TRBJ2-1	TGCAGTACTCGCCCGATCAATGAGCAGTTCTTC	CSTRPINEQFF
-	-	TRBV6-5	TRBJ1-2	TGTGCCAGCAGTTACGGGGGCCCGGGCTATGGCTACACCTTC	CASSYGGPGYGYTF
-	-	TRBV30	TRBJ1-5	TGTGCCTGGAGTCCTACCACGATGATGTATAGCAATCAGCCCCAGCATTTT	CAWSPTTMMYSNQPQHF
TRBD1	-	TRBV30	TRBJ1-6	TGTGCCTGCAGTCCTCGGACAGGCATCTCCTATAATTCACCCCTCCACTTT	CACSPRTGISYNSPLHF
TRBD2	-	TRBV9	TRBJ2-1	TGTGCCAGCAGCGCCCCCAGCGGGAGCCGCGATGAGCAGTTCTTC	CASSAPSGSRDEQFF
-	-	TRBV12-3/TRBV12-4	TRBJ2-7	TGTGCCAGCAGTTTAGGGGCGGGGGCCCAGTACTTC	CASSLGAGAQYF
-	few	TRBV25-1	TRBJ1-5	TGTGCCAGCAGTGCCAATACGGTGAGCAATCAGCCCCAGCATTTT	CASSANTVSNQPQHF
-	-	TRBV30	TRBJ2-1	TGTGCCTGGAACTATCGAGCGGCTGACAATGAGCAGTTCTTC	CAWNYRAADNEQFF
TRBD1	-	TRBV4-3	TRBJ1-3	TGCGCCAGCAGCCCAAATTTGGGACAGGGTTTTGGAAACACCATATATTTT	CASSPNLGQGFGNTIYF
TRBD2	few	TRBV28	TRBJ2-1	TGTGCCAGCAGCCCCCCGCTAGCGGGAGGGTACAATGAGCAGTTCTTC	CASSPPLAGGYNEQFF
-	-	TRBV4-3	TRBJ1-5	TGCGCCAGCAGCCCCAGGGTAGGTCAGCCCCAGCATTTT	CASSPRVGQPQHF
-	-	TRBV9	TRBJ2-5	TGTGCCAGCAGCGCCACCCTTTACGGGACTCCGGAAGAGACCCAGTACTTC	CASSATLYGTPEETQYF